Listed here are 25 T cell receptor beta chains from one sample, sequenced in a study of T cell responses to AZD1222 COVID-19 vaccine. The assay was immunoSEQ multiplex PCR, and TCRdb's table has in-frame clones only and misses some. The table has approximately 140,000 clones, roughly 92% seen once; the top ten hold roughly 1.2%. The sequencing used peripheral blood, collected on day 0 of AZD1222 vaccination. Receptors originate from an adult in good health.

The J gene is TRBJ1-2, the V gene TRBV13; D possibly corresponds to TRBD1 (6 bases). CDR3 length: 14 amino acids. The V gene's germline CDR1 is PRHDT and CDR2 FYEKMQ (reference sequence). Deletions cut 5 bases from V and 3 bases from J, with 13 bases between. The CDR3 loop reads CASSPPPGDYGYTF. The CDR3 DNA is TGTGCCAGCAGCCCGCCCCCAGGGGACTATGGCTACACCTTC.

The CDR3 is CASSLFRATREYF. The CDR3 DNA follows: TGTGCCAGCAGCTTGTTTCGCGCCACCAGAGAATATTTT. The chain couples TRBV5-6 to TRBJ1-3; D not certain. V lost 1 base, J lost 15 bases, and 17 bases lay in between. Germline V gene sequence: CDR1 SGHDT, CDR2 YYEEEE. This CDR3 is 13 amino acids long.

The chain's CDR3 is CASSYGTGGNQPQHF. CDR3 nucleotides: TGCGCCAGCAGCTACGGGACAGGGGGCAATCAGCCCCAGCATTTT. J is TRBJ1-5 and V is TRBV4-1, with 10 nucleotides matching TRBD1. Germline-derived CDR1 and CDR2 are MGHRA and YSYEKL. The CDR3 runs 15 residues. Trimming removed 5 bases from V and 2 bases from J; junction bases left unmatched: 3.

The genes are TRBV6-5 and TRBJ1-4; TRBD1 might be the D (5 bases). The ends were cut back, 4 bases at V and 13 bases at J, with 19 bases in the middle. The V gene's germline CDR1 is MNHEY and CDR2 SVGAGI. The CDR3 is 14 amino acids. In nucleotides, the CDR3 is TGTGCCAGCAGTTTTCGTGAGGGGCGCGGTAGACTGTTTTTT. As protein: CASSFREGRGRLFF.

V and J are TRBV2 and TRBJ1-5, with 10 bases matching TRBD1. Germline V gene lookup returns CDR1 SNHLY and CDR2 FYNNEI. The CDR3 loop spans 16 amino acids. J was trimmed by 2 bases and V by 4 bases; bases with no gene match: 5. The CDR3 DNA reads TGTGCCAGCAGTGTGTCTGGGACAGGGGGCAATCAGCCCCAGCATTTT. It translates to CASSVSGTGGNQPQHF.

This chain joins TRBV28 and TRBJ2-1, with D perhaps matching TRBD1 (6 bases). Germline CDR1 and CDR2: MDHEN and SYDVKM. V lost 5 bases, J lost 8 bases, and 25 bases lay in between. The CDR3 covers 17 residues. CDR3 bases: TGTGCCAGCAGTGCCAGTACAGGGTTAGGCTCTTTCGATGAGCAGTTCTTC. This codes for CASSASTGLGSFDEQFF.

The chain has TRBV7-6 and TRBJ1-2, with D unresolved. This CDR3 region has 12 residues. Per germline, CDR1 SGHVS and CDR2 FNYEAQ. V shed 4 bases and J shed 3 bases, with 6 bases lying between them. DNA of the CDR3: TGTGCCAGCAGCTCCAGTGACTATGGCTACACCTTC. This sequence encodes CASSSSDYGYTF.

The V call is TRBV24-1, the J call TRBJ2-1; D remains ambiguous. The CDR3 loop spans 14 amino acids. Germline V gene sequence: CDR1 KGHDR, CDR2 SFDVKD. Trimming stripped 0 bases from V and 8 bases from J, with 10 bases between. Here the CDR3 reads CATSDLNPADEQFF. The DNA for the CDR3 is TGTGCCACCAGTGATTTGAACCCGGCCGATGAGCAGTTCTTC.

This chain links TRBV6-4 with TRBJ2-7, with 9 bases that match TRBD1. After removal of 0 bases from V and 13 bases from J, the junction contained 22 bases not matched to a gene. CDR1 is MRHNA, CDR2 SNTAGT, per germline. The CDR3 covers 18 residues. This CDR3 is CASSDSSLSRGTGRFSYV. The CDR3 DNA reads TGTGCCAGCAGTGACTCGAGTCTAAGCAGGGGGACAGGGCGTTTCTCTTACGTC.

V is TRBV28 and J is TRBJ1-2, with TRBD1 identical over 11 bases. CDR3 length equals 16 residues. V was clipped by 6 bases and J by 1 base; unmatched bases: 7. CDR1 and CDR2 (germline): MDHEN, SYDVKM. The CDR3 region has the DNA TGTGCCAGCAGCCTGGGGACAGGGGGATTTAACTATGGCTACACCTTC. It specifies CASSLGTGGFNYGYTF.

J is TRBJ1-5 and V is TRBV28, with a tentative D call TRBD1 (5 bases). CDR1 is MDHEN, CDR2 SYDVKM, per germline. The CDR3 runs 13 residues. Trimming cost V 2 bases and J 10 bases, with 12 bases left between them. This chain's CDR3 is CASSLARGYPQHF. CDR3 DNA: TGTGCCAGCAGTTTAGCTAGGGGTTACCCCCAGCATTTT.

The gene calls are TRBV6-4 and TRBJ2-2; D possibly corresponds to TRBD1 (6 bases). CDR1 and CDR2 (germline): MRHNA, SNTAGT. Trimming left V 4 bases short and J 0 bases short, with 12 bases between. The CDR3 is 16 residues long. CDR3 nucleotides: TGTGCCAGCAGTGCACACGGGACAACGAACACCGGGGAGCTGTTTTTT. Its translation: CASSAHGTTNTGELFF.

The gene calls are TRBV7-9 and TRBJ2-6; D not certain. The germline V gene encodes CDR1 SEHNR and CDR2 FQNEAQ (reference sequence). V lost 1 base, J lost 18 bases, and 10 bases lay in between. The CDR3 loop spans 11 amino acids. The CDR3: CASSLVEPATF. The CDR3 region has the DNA TGTGCCAGCAGCTTAGTAGAGCCTGCGACTTTC. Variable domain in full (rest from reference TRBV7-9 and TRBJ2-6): DTGVSQNPRHKITKRGQNVTFRCDPISEHNRLYWYRQTLGQGPEFLTYFQNEAQLEKSRLLSDRFSAERPKGSFSTLEIQRTEQGDSAMYLCASSLVEPATFGAGSRLTVL.

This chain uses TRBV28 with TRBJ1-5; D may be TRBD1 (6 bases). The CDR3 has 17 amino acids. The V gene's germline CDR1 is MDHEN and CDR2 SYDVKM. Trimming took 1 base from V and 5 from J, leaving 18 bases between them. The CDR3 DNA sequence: TGTGCCAGCAGTTTATATTATGGGGGGGCGCGGGATCAGCCCCAGCATTTT. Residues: CASSLYYGGARDQPQHF.

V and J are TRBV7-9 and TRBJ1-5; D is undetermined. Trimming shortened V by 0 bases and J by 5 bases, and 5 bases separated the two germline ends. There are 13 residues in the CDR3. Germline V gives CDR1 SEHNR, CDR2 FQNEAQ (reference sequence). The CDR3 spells CASSLAYYQPQHF. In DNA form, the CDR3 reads TGTGCCAGCAGCTTAGCGTACTATCAGCCCCAGCATTTT. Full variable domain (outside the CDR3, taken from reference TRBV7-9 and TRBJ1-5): DTGVSQNPRHKITKRGQNVTFRCDPISEHNRLYWYRQTLGQGPEFLTYFQNEAQLEKSRLLSDRFSAERPKGSFSTLEIQRTEQGDSAMYLCASSLAYYQPQHFGDGTRLSIL.

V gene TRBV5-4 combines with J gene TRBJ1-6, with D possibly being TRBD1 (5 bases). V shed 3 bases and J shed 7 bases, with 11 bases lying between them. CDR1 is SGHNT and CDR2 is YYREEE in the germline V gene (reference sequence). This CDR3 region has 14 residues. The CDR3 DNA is TGTGCCAGCAGCTCCAGGGATACGAATTCACCCCTCCACTTT. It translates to CASSSRDTNSPLHF.

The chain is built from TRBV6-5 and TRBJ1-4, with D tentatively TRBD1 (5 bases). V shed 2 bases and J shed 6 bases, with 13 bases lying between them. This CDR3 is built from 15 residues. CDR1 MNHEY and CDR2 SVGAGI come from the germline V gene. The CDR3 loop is CASSYQGGSDEKLFF. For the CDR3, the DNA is TGTGCCAGCAGTTACCAGGGTGGGTCGGATGAAAAACTGTTTTTT.

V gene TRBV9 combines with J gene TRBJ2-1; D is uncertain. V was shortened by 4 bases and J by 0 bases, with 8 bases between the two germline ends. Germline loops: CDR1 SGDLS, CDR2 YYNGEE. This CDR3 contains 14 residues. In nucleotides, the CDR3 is TGTGCCAGCAGCATGGACCCCTCCTACAATGAGCAGTTCTTC. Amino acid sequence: CASSMDPSYNEQFF.

The CDR3 here is CASYTGDSGNTIYF. The CDR3 DNA reads as TGTGCCAGCTATACAGGGGACTCTGGAAACACCATATATTTT. J is TRBJ1-3 and V is TRBV6-5, with 7 bases that match TRBD1. V was pared by 8 bases and J by 0 bases, with 4 bases of the junction left unmatched. CDR3 size: 14 residues. Germline CDR1 and CDR2: MNHEY and SVGAGI.

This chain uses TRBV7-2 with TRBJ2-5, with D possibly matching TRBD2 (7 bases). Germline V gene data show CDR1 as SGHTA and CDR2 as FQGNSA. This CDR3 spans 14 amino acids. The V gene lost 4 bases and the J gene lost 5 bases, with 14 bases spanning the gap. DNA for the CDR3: TGTGCCAGCAGCTCTCGGGGGGCGCTGGAGACCCAGTACTTC. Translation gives CASSSRGALETQYF.

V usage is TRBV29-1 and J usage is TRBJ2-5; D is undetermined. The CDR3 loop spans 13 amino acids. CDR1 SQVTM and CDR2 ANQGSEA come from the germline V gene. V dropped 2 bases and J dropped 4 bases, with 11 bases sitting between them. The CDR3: CSVEKGRGETQYF. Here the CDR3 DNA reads TGCAGCGTTGAAAAGGGTCGTGGAGAGACCCAGTACTTC. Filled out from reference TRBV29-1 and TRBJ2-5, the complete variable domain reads SAVISQKPSRDICQRGTSLTIQCQVDSQVTMMFWYRQQPGQSLTLIATANQGSEATYESGFVIDKFPISRPNLTFSTLTVSNMSPEDSSIYLCSVEKGRGETQYFGPGTRLLVL.

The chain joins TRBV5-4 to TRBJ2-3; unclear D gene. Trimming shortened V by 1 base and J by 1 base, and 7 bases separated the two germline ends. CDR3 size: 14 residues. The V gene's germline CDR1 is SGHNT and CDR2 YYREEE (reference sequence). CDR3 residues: CASSLNAGTDTQYF. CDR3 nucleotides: TGTGCCAGCAGCTTGAACGCAGGCACAGATACGCAGTATTTT.

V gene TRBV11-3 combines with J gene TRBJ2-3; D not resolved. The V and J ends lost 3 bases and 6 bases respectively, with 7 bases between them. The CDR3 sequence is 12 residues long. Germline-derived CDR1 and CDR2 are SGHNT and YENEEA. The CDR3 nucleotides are TGTGCCAGCAGCTTTGGTAGGGATACGCAGTATTTT. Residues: CASSFGRDTQYF.

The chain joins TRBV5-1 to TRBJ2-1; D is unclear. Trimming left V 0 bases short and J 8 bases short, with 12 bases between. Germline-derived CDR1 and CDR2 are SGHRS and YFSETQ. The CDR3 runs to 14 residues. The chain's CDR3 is CASSLGTPGDEQFF. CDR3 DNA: TGCGCCAGCAGCTTGGGGACGCCCGGCGATGAGCAGTTCTTC.

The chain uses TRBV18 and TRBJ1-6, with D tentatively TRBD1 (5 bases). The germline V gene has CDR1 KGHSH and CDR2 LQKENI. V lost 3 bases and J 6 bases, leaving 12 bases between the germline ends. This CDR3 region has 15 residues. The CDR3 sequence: CASSPSTALNSPLHF. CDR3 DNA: TGTGCCAGCTCACCTTCGACAGCCCTTAATTCACCCCTCCACTTT.